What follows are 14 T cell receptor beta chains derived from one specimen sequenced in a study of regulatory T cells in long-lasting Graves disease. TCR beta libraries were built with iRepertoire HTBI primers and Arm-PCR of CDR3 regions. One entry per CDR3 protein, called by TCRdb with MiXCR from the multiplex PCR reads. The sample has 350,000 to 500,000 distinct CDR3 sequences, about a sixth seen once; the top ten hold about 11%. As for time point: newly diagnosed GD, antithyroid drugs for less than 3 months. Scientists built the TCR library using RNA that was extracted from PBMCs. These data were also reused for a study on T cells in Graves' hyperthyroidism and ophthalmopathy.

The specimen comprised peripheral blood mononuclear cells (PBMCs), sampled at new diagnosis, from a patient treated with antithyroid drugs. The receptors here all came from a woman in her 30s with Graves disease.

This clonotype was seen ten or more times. CDR3 protein: CSASPTSGRDTQYF. The CDR3 coding sequence is TGCAGTGCTAGTCCCACTAGCGGGAGGGATACGCAGTATTTT. This chain links TRBV20-1 with TRBJ2-3; 12 bases fit TRBD2. The trim removed 3 bases at V and 6 bases at J, leaving 4 bases unmatched. CDR1 is DFQATT, CDR2 SNEGSKA, per germline (reference sequence). The CDR3 has 14 amino acids.

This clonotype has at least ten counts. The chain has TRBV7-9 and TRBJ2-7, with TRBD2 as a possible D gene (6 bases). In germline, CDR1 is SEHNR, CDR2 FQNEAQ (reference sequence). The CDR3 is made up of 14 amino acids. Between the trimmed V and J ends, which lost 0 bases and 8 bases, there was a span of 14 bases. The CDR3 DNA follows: TGTGCCAGCAGCTTAGCGGTTGGCGGGGCAAAGCAGTACTTC. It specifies CASSLAVGGAKQYF.

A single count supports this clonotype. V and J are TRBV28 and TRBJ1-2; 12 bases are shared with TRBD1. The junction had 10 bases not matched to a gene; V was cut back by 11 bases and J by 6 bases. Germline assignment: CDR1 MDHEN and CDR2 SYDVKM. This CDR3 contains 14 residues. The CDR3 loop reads CAWGSGTGGDGYTF. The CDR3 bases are TGTGCCTGGGGGAGTGGGACAGGGGGCGATGGCTACACCTTC.

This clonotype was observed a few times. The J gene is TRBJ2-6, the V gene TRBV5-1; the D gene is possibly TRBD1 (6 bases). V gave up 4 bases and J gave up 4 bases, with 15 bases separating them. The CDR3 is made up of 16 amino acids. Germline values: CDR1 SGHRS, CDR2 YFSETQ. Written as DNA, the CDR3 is TGCGCCAGCAGCCCAAAAACAGGGTTCGGGGCCAACGTCCTGACTTTC. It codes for CASSPKTGFGANVLTF.

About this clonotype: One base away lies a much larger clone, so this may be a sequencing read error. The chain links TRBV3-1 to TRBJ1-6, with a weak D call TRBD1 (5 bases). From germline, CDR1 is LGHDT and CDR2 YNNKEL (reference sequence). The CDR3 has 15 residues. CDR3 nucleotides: TGTGCCAGCAGCCAATTTCCGGCAGGGCATTCACCCTTCCACTTT. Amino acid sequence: CASSQFPAGHSPFHF. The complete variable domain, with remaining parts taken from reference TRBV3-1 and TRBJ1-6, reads DTAVSQTPKYLVTQMGNDKSIKCEQNLGHDTMYWYKQDSKKFLKIMFSYNNKELIINETVPNRFSPKSPDKAHLNLHINSLELGDSAVYFCASSQFPAGHSPFHFGNGTRLTVT.

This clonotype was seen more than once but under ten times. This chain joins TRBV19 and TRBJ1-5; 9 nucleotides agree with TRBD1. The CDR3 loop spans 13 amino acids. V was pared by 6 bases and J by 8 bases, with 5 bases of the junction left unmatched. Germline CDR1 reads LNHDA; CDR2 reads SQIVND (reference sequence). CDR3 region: CASRGQGREPQHF. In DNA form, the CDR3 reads TGTGCCAGTAGGGGACAGGGACGGGAGCCCCAGCATTTT.

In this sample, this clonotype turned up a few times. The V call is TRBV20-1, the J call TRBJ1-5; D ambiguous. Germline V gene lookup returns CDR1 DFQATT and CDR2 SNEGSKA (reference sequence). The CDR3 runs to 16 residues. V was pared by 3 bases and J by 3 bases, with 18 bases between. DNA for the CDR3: TGCAGTGCTAGGGACCATAGATTAGCCCTCAATCAGCCCCAGCATTTT. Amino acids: CSARDHRLALNQPQHF.

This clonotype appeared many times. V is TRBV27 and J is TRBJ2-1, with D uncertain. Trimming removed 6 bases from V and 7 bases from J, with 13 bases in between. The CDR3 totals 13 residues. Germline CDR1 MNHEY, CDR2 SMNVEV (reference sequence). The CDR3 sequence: CASRGYERNEQFF. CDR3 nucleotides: TGTGCCAGCAGGGGGTACGAAAGGAATGAGCAGTTCTTC.

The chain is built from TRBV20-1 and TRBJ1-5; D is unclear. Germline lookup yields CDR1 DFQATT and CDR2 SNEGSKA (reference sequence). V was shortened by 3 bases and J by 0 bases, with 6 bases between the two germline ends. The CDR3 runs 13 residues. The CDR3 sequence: CSARVISNQPQHF. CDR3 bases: TGCAGTGCTAGGGTCATTAGCAATCAGCCCCAGCATTTT.

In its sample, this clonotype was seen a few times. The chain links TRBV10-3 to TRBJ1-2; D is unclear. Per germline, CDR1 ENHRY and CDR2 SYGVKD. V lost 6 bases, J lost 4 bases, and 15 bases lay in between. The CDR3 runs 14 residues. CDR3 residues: CAIRRRRRGYGYTF. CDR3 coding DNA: TGTGCCATCAGGAGGAGGCGACGTGGCTATGGCTACACCTTC.

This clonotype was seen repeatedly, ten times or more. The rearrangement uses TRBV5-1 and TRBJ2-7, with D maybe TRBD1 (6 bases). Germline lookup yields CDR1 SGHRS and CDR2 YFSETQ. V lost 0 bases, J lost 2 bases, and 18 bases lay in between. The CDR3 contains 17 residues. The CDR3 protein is CASSLGGQSLGAYEQYF. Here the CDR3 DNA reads TGCGCCAGCAGCTTGGGAGGACAGTCCCTAGGGGCCTACGAGCAGTACTTC.

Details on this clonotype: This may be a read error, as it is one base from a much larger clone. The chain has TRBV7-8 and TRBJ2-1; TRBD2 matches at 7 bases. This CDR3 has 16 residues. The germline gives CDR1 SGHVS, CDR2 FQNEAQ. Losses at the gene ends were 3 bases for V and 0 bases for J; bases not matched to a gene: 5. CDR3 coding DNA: TGTGCCAGCAGCTTCCAGGCTAGCGGCTCCTACAATGAGCAGTTCTTC. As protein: CASSFQASGSYNEQFF.

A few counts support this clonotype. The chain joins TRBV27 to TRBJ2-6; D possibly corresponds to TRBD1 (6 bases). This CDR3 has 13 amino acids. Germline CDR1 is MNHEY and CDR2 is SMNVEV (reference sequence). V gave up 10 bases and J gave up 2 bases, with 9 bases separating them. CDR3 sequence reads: CAIKGAGANVLTF. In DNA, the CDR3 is TGTGCCATCAAGGGGGCTGGGGCCAACGTCCTGACTTTC.

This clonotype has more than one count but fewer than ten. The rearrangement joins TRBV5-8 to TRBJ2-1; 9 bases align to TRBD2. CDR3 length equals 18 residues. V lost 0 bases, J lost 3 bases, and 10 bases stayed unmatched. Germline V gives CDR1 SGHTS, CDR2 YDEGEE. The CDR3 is CASSLARTLAGVYNEQFF. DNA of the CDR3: TGTGCCAGCAGCTTGGCCCGCACCTTAGCGGGAGTCTACAATGAGCAGTTCTTC.